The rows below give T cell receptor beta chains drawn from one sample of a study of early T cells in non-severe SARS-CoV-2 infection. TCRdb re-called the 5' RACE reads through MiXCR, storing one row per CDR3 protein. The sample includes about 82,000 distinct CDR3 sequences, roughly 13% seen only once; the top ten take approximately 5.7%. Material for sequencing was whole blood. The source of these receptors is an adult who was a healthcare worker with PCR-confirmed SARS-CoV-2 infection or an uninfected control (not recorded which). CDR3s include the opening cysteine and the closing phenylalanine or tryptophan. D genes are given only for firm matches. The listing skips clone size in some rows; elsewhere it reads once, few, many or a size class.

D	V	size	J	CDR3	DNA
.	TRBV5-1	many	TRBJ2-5	CASSLGGVQETQYF	TGCGCCAGCAGCTTGGGCGGCGTCCAAGAGACCCAGTACTTC
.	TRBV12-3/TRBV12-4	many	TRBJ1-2	CASSPGGWYYGYTF	TGTGCCAGCTCCCCTGGGGGTTGGTACTATGGCTACACCTTC
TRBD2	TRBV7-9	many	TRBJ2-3	CASSRGTSGSTDTQYF	TGTGCCAGCAGTCGAGGGACTAGCGGGAGCACAGATACGCAGTATTTT
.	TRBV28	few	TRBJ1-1	CASSPRWAEAFF	TGTGCCAGCAGTCCCCGGTGGGCTGAAGCTTTCTTT
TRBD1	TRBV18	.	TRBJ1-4	CASSSIMSDRVLGEKLFF	TGTGCCAGCTCATCAATAATGTCCGACAGGGTCTTAGGTGAAAAACTGTTTTTT
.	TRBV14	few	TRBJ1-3	CASRRNDRSGNTIYF	TGTGCCAGCAGACGAAACGACCGCTCTGGAAACACCATATATTTT
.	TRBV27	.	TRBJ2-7	CASSHRERSSYEQYF	TGTGCCAGCAGTCACAGGGAGAGAAGCTCCTACGAGCAGTACTTC
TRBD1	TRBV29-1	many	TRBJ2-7	CSVDETGAYEQYF	TGCAGCGTTGACGAGACAGGGGCCTACGAGCAGTACTTC
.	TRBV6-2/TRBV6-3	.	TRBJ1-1	CASSWGRTEAFF	TGTGCCAGCAGTTGGGGGCGGACTGAAGCTTTCTTT
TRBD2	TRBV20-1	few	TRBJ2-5	CSARTSGKETQYF	TGCAGTGCTAGGACTAGCGGGAAAGAGACCCAGTACTTC
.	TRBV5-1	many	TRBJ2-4	CATPRKGAKNIQYF	TGCGCCACTCCCAGGAAGGGAGCCAAAAACATTCAGTACTTC
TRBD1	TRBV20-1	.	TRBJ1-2	CSAREGQDYGYTF	TGCAGTGCTAGAGAGGGACAGGACTATGGCTACACCTTC
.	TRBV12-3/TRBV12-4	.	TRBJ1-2	CASSPRLNSGYTF	TGTGCCAGCAGTCCCCGCCTGAACTCCGGCTACACCTTC
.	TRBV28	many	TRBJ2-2	CASSSRSLNTGELFF	TGTGCCAGCAGTTCCCGGTCCCTGAACACCGGGGAGCTGTTTTTT